What follows is one T cell receptor beta chain and its context. Its specificity is not known. Amplification from RNA transcripts yielded the TCR beta CDR3 regions. An initial RT-PCR round employing HTBI primers preceded a second-round multiplex PCR. TCRdb reprocessed the multiplex PCR reads via MiXCR and lists one record per CDR3 protein. Of around 670,000 distinct CDR3 sequences listed, 40% are singletons. This sample is drawn from a study of Graves' ophthalmopathy and Graves' hyperthyroidism. Study summary: Peripheral blood was obtained at first diagnosis, ahead of any treatment. Overall study results and limits: Progression of ophthalmopathy was predicted by the model with 70% to 71% sensitivity and approximately 72% specificity. The 13-signature model separated ophthalmopathy from stable hyperthyroidism at just under 90% sensitivity and nearly 82% specificity. Thyroid clonotypes that were expanded above 0.001 frequency mostly also appeared in blood.

There are 16 residues in the CDR3. The germline V and J ends were trimmed by 4 bases and 7 bases, with 17 bases remaining between them. Germline V lookup: CDR1 MGHDK, CDR2 SYGVNS. This receptor was obtained from an adult man with Graves' ophthalmopathy. The sequencing sample was made of peripheral blood. The rearrangement uses TRBV25-1 and TRBJ1-6; D is uncertain. CDR3 sequence reads: CASSGATSSLNSPLHF. The CDR3 nucleotides read TGTGCCAGCAGTGGTGCAACCTCCTCCTTAAATTCACCCCTCCACTTT.